This T cell receptor (beta chain) originates from a study of blood T cell repertoires in COVID-19. Libraries were prepared by immunoSEQ multiplex PCR; TCRdb keeps only in-frame clonotypes and omits some of them. The sample includes roughly 310,000 clones, around nine tenths of them seen just once. CDR1 is SQVTM, CDR2 ANQGSEA, per germline. V lost 6 bases, J lost 4 bases, and 22 bases lay in between. The CDR3 extends over 15 amino acids. J is TRBJ2-7 and V is TRBV29-1; weak D call: TRBD2 (7 bases). Input material: PBMCs or T cells enriched from blood (not recorded which). This sequence originates from a middle-aged woman who had recovered from COVID-19. Here the CDR3 reads CSVTPGTSGGYEQYF. The CDR3, as DNA: TGCAGCGTGACCCCTGGGACATCGGGGGGATACGAGCAGTACTTC.